Listed below are T cell receptor beta chains from one sample, sequenced in a study of CD4+ T cells in melanoma. Generated by immunoSEQ multiplex PCR, the TCRdb table keeps only in-frame clones and is missing some. Here the sample spans some 110,000 clones, 80% to 95% being singletons. Sequenced material: peripheral blood. The receptors originated from a human donor with melanoma. Both conserved end residues are trimmed from each CDR3. Clone size appears in some rows only: once, few, many, or a class for an expanded clone.

TRBV5-4,NA,ASSLTLGQGDTYEQY
TRBV6-5,NA,ASSYSSGGAYEQY
TRBV4-1,NA,ASSPFVRRGRNSPLH
TRBV11-1,NA,ASSLASGSSTGELF
TRBV28,NA,ASSLQGAPRFGELF
TRBV7-8,NA,ASIASRYSDTQY
TRBV6-1,NA,ASALTSGSTYEQY
TRBV5-6,NA,ASSLLREDQPQH
TRBV5-1,NA,ASSFRGSGEKLF
TRBV18,NA,ASSPQGVGYEQY
TRBV5-1,NA,ASMVGRISTDTQY
TRBV6-6,NA,ASSYPGQAYEQY
TRBV28,NA,ASSGQGRNQPQH
TRBV5-4,NA,ASSPRTSGSTDTQY
TRBV7-3,NA,ASSFYKNTEAF
TRBV5-6,NA,ASSLRLNEQF
TRBV4-2,NA,ASSHRTGAYEQY
TRBV18,NA,ASSPGGFEISEQF
TRBV25-1,NA,ASSEWEGVRSPLH
TRBV27,NA,ASSLVTGVSGANVLT
TRBV5-4,NA,ASSLQMELRGYT
TRBV7-2,NA,ASSSGLAGGPSSTHTQY
TRBV7-7,NA,ASSRDRRDYNEQF
TRBV7-9,few,ASSPMNTEAF
TRBV6-1,NA,ASSEAGSDRNSY
TRBV28,NA,ASSAWGTGGQETQY
TRBV6-5,NA,ASSGRDREYGYT
TRBV11-3,few,ASSLLESEQF
TRBV4-2,NA,ASSQALASSSYEQY
TRBV4-1,NA,ASSLGQGLGEQY
TRBV28,NA,ASSTSGASSYNEQF
TRBV7-9,NA,ASSFSIGIPSTDTQY
TRBV29-1,NA,SVEDSLTYEQY
TRBV7-2,NA,ASSVTQGEAQH
TRBV7-2,NA,ASSPAEAPGANVLT
TRBV11-2,NA,ASSIGRTSGRNNEQF
TRBV4-2,NA,ASSPQGLTSGGTDTQY
TRBV7-6,few,ASSLSGGEQF
TRBV28,NA,ASSLWGDRGGAETQY
TRBV5-1,NA,ASSPTEPSTDTQY
TRBV6-6,NA,ASPKGQYLF
TRBV27,NA,ASSLNSVNEQF
TRBV7-9,NA,ASSSGGSYNEQF
TRBV6-5,NA,ASSYGTGKETQY
TRBV9,NA,ASSVAPGAEGEQY
TRBV7-9,once,ASSFGQGWAYGYT
TRBV14,NA,ASSLDYQETQY
TRBV18,NA,ASSPDLNTEAF
TRBV10-3,NA,AISTAGNTIY
TRBV5-4,NA,ASSLWASGGEGEQY